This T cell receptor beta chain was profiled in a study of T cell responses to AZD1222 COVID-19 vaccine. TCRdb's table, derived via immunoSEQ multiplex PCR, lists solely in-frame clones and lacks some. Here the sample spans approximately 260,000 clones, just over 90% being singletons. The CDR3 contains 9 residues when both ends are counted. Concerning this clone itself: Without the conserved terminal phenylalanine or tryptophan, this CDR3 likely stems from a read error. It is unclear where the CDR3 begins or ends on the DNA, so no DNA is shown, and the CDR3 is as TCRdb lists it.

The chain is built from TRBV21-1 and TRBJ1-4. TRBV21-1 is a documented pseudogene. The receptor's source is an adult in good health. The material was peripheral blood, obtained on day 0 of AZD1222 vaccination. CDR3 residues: CASSKGETV.